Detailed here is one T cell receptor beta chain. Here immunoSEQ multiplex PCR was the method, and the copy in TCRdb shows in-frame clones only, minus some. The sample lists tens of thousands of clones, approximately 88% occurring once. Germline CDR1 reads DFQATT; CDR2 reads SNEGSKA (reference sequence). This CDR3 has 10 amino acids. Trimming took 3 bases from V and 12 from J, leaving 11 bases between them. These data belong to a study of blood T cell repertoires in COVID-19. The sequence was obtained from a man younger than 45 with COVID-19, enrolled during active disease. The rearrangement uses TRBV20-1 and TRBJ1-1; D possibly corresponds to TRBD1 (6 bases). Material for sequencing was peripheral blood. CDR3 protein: CSARKQGPFF. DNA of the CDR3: TGCAGTGCTAGGAAACAGGGACCTTTCTTT.